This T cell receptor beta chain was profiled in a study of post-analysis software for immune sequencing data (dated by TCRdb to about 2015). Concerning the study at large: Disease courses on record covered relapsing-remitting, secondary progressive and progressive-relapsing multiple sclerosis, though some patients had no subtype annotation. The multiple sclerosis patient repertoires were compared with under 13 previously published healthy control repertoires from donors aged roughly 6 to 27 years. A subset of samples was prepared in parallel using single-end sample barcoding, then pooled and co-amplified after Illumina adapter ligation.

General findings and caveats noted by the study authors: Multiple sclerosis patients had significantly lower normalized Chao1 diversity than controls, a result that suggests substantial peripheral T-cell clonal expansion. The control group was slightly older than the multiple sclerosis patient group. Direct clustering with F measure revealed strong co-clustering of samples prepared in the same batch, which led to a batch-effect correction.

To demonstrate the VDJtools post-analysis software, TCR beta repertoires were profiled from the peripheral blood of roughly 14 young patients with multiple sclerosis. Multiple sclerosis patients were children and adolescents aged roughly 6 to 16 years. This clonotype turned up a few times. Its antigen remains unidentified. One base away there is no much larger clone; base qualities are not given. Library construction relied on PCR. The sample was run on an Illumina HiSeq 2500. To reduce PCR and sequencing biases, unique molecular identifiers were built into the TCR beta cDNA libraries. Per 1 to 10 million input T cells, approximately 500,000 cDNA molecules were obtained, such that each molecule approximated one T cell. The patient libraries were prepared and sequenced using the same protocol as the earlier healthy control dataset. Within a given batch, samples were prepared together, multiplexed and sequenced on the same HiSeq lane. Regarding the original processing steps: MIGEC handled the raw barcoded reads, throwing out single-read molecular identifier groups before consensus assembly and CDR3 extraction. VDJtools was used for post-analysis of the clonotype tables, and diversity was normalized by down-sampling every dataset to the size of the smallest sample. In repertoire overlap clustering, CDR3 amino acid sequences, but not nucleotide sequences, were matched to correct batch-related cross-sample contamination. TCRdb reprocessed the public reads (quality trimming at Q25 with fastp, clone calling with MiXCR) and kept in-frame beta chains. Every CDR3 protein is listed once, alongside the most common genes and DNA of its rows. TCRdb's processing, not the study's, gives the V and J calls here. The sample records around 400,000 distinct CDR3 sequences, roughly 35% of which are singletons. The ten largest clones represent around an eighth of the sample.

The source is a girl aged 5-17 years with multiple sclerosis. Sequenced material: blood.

The CDR3 reads CSARDRAAIYNEQFF. The nucleotide sequence is given as TGCAGTGCTAGAGATCGAGCGGCGATCTACAATGAGCAGTTCTTC. The chain links TRBV20-1 with TRBJ2-1, with TRBD2 as a weak D call on 5 bases. According to the germline V gene (reference sequence), CDR1 reads DFQATT and CDR2 reads SNEGSKA. V is cut by 0 bases and J by 3 bases, and the space between the germline ends is 12 bases. From the cysteine through the phenylalanine, the CDR3 covers 15 amino acids. CDR3 DNA only is kept here, 45 bases in frame from base 1.